These T cell receptor beta chains were read from a single sample in a study of Graves' ophthalmopathy and Graves' hyperthyroidism. MiXCR was run by TCRdb on the multiplex PCR reads, yielding one entry per CDR3 protein. Among almost 400,000 distinct CDR3 sequences, around 16% were seen once, and the ten largest hold 1.6%. Sequenced material: peripheral blood. The receptors here all came from a young woman with Graves' ophthalmopathy. CDR3s include the opening cysteine and the closing phenylalanine or tryptophan. A D gene is named only where the DNA matches it firmly. Rows give clone size only sometimes, using once, few, many, or a class for an expanded clone.

CASSSGFLLNTEAFF	TGTGCCAGCAGCTCAGGCTTTTTACTGAACACTGAAGCTTTCTTT	TRBJ1-1	TRBV7-2	NA	once
CASSQFAGANNSPLHF	TGTGCCAGCAGCCAATTCGCCGGGGCAAATAATTCACCCCTCCACTTT	TRBJ1-6	TRBV9	NA	many
CSARIGHLIGTQYF	TGCAGTGCTAGGATCGGGCACCTCATCGGGACCCAGTACTTC	TRBJ2-5	TRBV20-1	NA	many
CASSGDSSGGTDTQYF	TGTGCCAGCAGTGGGGACTCGTCGGGTGGCACAGATACGCAGTATTTT	TRBJ2-3	TRBV27	NA	many
CASSYGPWTGRNTEAFF	TGTGCCAGCAGTTACGGTCCATGGACAGGGAGGAACACTGAAGCTTTCTTT	TRBJ1-1	TRBV6-2/TRBV6-3	TRBD1	many
CASSYGQLQETQYF	TGTGCCAGCAGTTATGGCCAGCTCCAAGAGACCCAGTACTTC	TRBJ2-5	TRBV6-5	NA	many
CASSGADRPNQPQHF	TGTGCCAGCAGTGGGGCGGACAGACCCAATCAGCCCCAGCATTTT	TRBJ1-5	TRBV5-5	NA	NA
CASSEFGTVSQKETQYF	TGTGCCAGCAGTGAATTTGGGACGGTTAGTCAAAAAGAGACCCAGTACTTC	TRBJ2-5	TRBV25-1	NA	many
CSVELGDIQETQYF	TGCAGCGTTGAATTAGGGGACATCCAAGAGACCCAGTACTTC	TRBJ2-5	TRBV29-1	NA	many
CASSSRTGGTEAFF	TGTGCCAGCAGCTCCCGGACAGGGGGAACTGAAGCTTTCTTT	TRBJ1-1	TRBV7-2	TRBD1	many
CASSLWDATYEQYF	TGTGCCAGCAGCTTGTGGGACGCAACCTACGAGCAGTACTTC	TRBJ2-7	TRBV7-2	NA	many
CASSLVHSEAFF	TGTGCCAGCAGCTTGGTCCACTCTGAAGCTTTCTTT	TRBJ1-1	TRBV5-5	NA	many
CAWSETYEQYF	TGTGCCTGGAGTGAGACCTACGAGCAGTACTTC	TRBJ2-7	TRBV30	NA	many
CASGPQDSSYEQYF	TGTGCTAGTGGGCCTCAGGACAGTTCCTACGAGCAGTACTTC	TRBJ2-7	TRBV12-5	NA	few
CATSSLGQGEEAFF	TGTGCCACCAGCAGCCTGGGACAGGGCGAAGAAGCTTTCTTT	TRBJ1-1	TRBV15	TRBD1	NA
CASSLGQGSPVGTQYF	TGTGCCAGCAGCTTGGGACAGGGTTCGCCGGTGGGGACCCAGTACTTC	TRBJ2-5	TRBV7-9	TRBD1	many
CASSLAGTVSYEQYF	TGTGCCAGCAGCTTAGCCGGGACCGTATCCTACGAGCAGTACTTC	TRBJ2-7	TRBV7-2	NA	NA
CASSSYPTYEQYF	TGTGCCAGCAGTTCGTATCCCACCTACGAGCAGTACTTC	TRBJ2-7	TRBV12-3/TRBV12-4	NA	NA